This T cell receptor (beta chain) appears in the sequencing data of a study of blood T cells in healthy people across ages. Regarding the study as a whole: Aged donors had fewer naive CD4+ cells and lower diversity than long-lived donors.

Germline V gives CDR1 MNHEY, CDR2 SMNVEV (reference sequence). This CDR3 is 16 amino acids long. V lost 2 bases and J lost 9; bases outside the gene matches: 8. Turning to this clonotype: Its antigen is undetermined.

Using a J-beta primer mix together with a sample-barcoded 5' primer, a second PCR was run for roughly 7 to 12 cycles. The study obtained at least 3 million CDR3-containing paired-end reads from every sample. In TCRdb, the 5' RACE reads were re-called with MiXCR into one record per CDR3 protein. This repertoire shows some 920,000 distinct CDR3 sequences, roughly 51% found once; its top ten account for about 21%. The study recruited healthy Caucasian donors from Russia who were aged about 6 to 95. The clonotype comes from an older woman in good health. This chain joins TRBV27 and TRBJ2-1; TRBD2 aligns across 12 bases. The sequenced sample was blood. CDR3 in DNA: TGTGCCAGCAGTTTACCGCTAGCGGGAGGGCCCAGTGAGCAGTTCTTC. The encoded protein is CASSLPLAGGPSEQFF.